Listed below are T cell receptor beta chains from one sample, sequenced in a study of cytomegalovirus exposure and HLA in healthy donors. Sequenced by immunoSEQ multiplex PCR; TCRdb stores in-frame clones only, minus some. This table has roughly 180,000 clones, more than 65% appearing once. What was sequenced was PBMCs. These receptors were taken from a woman in her twenties or thirties in good health and CMV-seropositive. Both conserved end residues are trimmed from each CDR3. D genes are given only for firm matches.

D	V	J	CDR3
TRBD2	TRBV11-3	TRBJ2-1	ASSLESSGGRPYNEQF
TRBD1	TRBV6-5	TRBJ1-6	ASSYGQGDNSPLH
NA	TRBV28	TRBJ1-4	ASSTPPGREGEKLF
TRBD1	TRBV6-5	TRBJ1-2	ASSYRGRDGYT
TRBD1	TRBV6-6	TRBJ2-7	ASSSGTGIYEQY
TRBD1	TRBV2	TRBJ1-2	ASSEGTGPNLYGYT
NA	TRBV6-1	TRBJ2-1	ASSDSSPYNEQF
NA	TRBV9	TRBJ1-2	ASSVATEGGYT
TRBD1	TRBV28	TRBJ2-2	ASSLVTGGLGDTGELF
NA	TRBV7-9	TRBJ1-1	ASSYHPRPRPRNTEAF
NA	TRBV28	TRBJ2-7	ASSPPPRAYYEQY
TRBD1	TRBV19	TRBJ1-5	ASAATTGGLPNQPQH
NA	TRBV30	TRBJ1-3	AWSGTVSGNTIY
TRBD1	TRBV9	TRBJ1-5	ASSVDRRNQPQH
TRBD2	TRBV2	TRBJ2-3	ASSEGGTSGGADTQY
NA	TRBV6-5	TRBJ1-6	ASSYRRVSPLH
NA	TRBV4-3	TRBJ2-7	ASSQDTEPWVEQY
TRBD1	TRBV28	TRBJ1-5	ASSVGDRRHQPQH
NA	TRBV4-1	TRBJ2-2	ASSQGRGRGGELF
TRBD2	TRBV27	NA	ASSLEAGGPYEQY
NA	TRBV4-3	TRBJ1-2	ASSQVRRTAPYGYT
TRBD1	TRBV27	TRBJ1-4	ASSLRGPPFATNEKLF
NA	TRBV6-5	TRBJ2-5	ASSSRQEETQY
TRBD2	TRBV4-1	TRBJ2-4	ASSQDGRGDTNIQY
TRBD1	TRBV11-3	TRBJ2-5	ASSRTTGSWKTQY
TRBD1	TRBV6-5	TRBJ2-7	ASSYGQDSYEQY
NA	TRBV28	TRBJ1-3	ASTKSGTGNTIY
TRBD1	TRBV27	TRBJ2-2	ASWTGGTGELF
TRBD2	TRBV6-5	TRBJ2-1	ASRPLGLSTNEQF
NA	TRBV12-1	TRBJ2-2	ASSPAGSASTGELF
TRBD1	TRBV5-1	TRBJ2-1	ASTASGGRDEQF
TRBD1	TRBV18	TRBJ2-4	ASSPYRGQGIQY
TRBD1	TRBV28	TRBJ1-6	ASSYRPGQPNSPLH
TRBD1	TRBV4-1	TRBJ2-3	ASSQRQGDTDTQY
NA	TRBV9	TRBJ2-3	ASRGSSTDTQY
NA	TRBV5-6	TRBJ2-5	ASSLATVPSYQETQY
NA	TRBV6-1	TRBJ1-4	ASSGGPVLNEKLF
TRBD2	TRBV4-3	TRBJ2-5	ASSQKPAATGTSGGEIH
NA	TRBV4-1	TRBJ2-5	ASRDGQGKRGPQETQY
TRBD1	TRBV5-1	TRBJ2-3	ASYRDRLADTQY
NA	TRBV10-1	NA	ASSEWVRTAATYEQY
NA	TRBV5-5	TRBJ1-4	ASRGRGRTATNEKLF
TRBD2	TRBV5-1	TRBJ2-3	ASSRGGGSTDTQY
NA	TRBV14	TRBJ1-5	ASSPTATNQPQH
NA	TRBV7-6	TRBJ1-5	ASSVGGANQPQH
NA	TRBV5-6	TRBJ2-1	ASSLGRGLEQF
NA	TRBV7-2	TRBJ1-2	ASSLTVYGYT
NA	TRBV10-3	TRBJ1-6	AISGTAGAGSPLH
NA	TRBV13	TRBJ1-4	ASNGGWRENEKLF
NA	TRBV6-1	TRBJ2-6	ASSDVGSGANVLT
TRBD1	TRBV5-4	TRBJ2-3	ASSQNRGSTDTQY
NA	TRBV16	TRBJ1-1	ASSQSRSTNTEAF
TRBD1	TRBV4-1	TRBJ1-3	ASSRIQGRGNTIY
TRBD1	TRBV4-3	TRBJ2-3	ASSHLRRRGQGISDTQY
TRBD1	TRBV5-5	TRBJ1-5	ASSRQGSNNQPQH
NA	TRBV6-1	TRBJ1-2	ASSGQGFVYGYT
NA	TRBV7-2	TRBJ1-3	ASSRTVSGNTIY
NA	TRBV5-1	TRBJ1-1	ASSLDSLEAF
NA	TRBV27	TRBJ2-7	ASSILGGSEQY
NA	TRBV7-3	TRBJ1-1	ASSPGMNTEAF